Following are 9 T cell receptor beta chains from one sample sequenced in a study of long-term antiretroviral therapy in people with HIV. Version v3.0 of the immunoSEQ assay was performed at survey level. TCRdb keeps only in-frame clones here, not all; method: immunoSEQ multiplex PCR. Among some 13,000 clones, 80% were seen once, and the ten largest hold around 13%. The sample here was unsorted PBMCs, taken 3.2 years before starting antiretroviral therapy. The receptors were gathered from a man aged 35 to 55 with HIV.

The V and J genes are TRBV5-1 and TRBJ2-1; D gene ambiguous. This CDR3 has 15 residues. CDR1 is SGHRS and CDR2 is YFSETQ in the germline V gene. V was clipped by 0 bases and J by 2 bases, with 9 bases between them. Written as DNA, the CDR3 is TGCGCCAGCAGCTTGGACAGCCCTACCTACAATGAGCAGTTCTTC. Protein: CASSLDSPTYNEQFF. The full variable domain, in which reference TRBV5-1 and TRBJ2-1 provide the parts outside the CDR3, is KAGVTQTPRYLIKTRGQQVTLSCSPISGHRSVSWYQQTPGQGLQFLFEYFSETQRNKGNFPGRFSGRQFSNSRSEMNVSTLELGDSALYLCASSLDSPTYNEQFFGPGTRLTVL.

The chain uses TRBV5-1 and TRBJ1-2, with no clear D. This CDR3 spans 14 amino acids. The V gene's germline CDR1 is SGHRS and CDR2 YFSETQ. Trimming pared 0 bases from V and 7 bases from J, leaving 13 bases between. The CDR3 nucleotides are TGCGCCAGCAGCTTGGATGAAGGGTCGGTTGGCTACACCTTC. Translating gives CASSLDEGSVGYTF.

The rearrangement links TRBV4-1 to TRBJ1-4; a weak D match, TRBD1 (6 bases). Between the trimmed V and J ends, which lost 4 bases and 4 bases, there was a span of 16 bases. This CDR3 region has 16 residues. CDR1 is MGHRA and CDR2 is YSYEKL in the germline V gene. Here the CDR3 DNA reads TGCGCCAGCAGCCGCGGGGGGGCCGGTGATAATGAAAAACTGTTTTTT. Encoded protein: CASSRGGAGDNEKLFF.

This chain connects TRBV4-2 to TRBJ1-1; TRBD1 aligns across 7 bases. There are 15 residues in the CDR3. Germline lookup yields CDR1 LGHNA and CDR2 YNFKEQ. V shed 5 bases and J 0 bases; nucleotides not matched to a gene: 6. CDR3 DNA: TGTGCCAGCAGCGAGGGGGCAGTCATGAACACTGAAGCTTTCTTT. It codes for CASSEGAVMNTEAFF.

This chain uses TRBV10-2 with TRBJ1-1; D ambiguous. The V gene lost 6 bases and the J gene lost 0 bases, with 8 bases spanning the gap. Germline V gene data show CDR1 as WSHSY and CDR2 as SAAADI. This CDR3 is 13 amino acids long. CDR3 DNA sequence: TGCGCCAGCAGACAGATCATGAACACTGAAGCTTTCTTT. It translates to CASRQIMNTEAFF.

This clone was seen a handful of times. The chain combines TRBV6-6 with TRBJ1-3; 10 nucleotides match TRBD1. With 4 bases clipped from V and 0 bases from J, the junction kept 0 bases outside the gene matches. CDR1 is MNHNY and CDR2 is SVGAGI in the germline V gene (reference sequence). This CDR3 has 15 amino acids. Written as DNA, the CDR3 is TGTGCCAGCAGTTGGACAGGGGGCTCTGGAAACACCATATATTTT. Translated: CASSWTGGSGNTIYF.

The chain has TRBV18 and TRBJ1-2, with 9 bases fitting TRBD1. V trimming: 3 bases; J trimming: 11 bases; junction bases outside the gene matches: 13. The CDR3 sequence is 15 residues long. In germline, CDR1 is KGHSH, CDR2 LQKENI. The DNA for the CDR3 is TGTGCCAGCTCACCCCTCGCCGACAGGGGGTCTAAGTACACCTTC. Amino acids: CASSPLADRGSKYTF.

This clone was counted a few times. The rearrangement links TRBV4-1 to TRBJ1-1; the D is unclear. In germline, CDR1 is MGHRA, CDR2 YSYEKL. CDR3 length: 16 amino acids. V dropped 0 bases and J dropped 5 bases, with 16 bases sitting between them. The CDR3 sequence: CASSQEEAGPGTEAFF. The CDR3 DNA reads as TGCGCCAGCAGCCAAGAGGAGGCTGGGCCGGGGACTGAAGCTTTCTTT.

CDR3 amino acids: CASSPGTAFYEQYF. The CDR3 DNA reads TGTGCCAGCAGCCCCGGGACTGCGTTCTACGAGCAGTACTTC. This sequence joins TRBV9 and TRBJ2-7; a weak D match, TRBD2 (6 bases). Germline loops: CDR1 SGDLS, CDR2 YYNGEE. The length of the CDR3 is 14 residues. V lost 4 bases, J lost 3 bases, and 14 bases lay in between.